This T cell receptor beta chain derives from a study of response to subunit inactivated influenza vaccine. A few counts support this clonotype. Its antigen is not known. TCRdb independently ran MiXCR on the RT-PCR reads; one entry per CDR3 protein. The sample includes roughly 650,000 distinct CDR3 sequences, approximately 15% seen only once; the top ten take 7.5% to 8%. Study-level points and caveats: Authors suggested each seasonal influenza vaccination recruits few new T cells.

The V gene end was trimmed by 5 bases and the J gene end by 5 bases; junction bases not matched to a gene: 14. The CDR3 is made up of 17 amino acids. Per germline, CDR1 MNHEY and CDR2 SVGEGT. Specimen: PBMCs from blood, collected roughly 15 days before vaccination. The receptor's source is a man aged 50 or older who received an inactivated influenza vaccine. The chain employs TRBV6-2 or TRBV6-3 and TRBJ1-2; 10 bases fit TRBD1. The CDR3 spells CASSTGTGDRQGYGYTF. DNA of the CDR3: TGTGCCAGCAGTACCGGGACAGGGGACCGCCAAGGTTATGGCTACACCTTC.